A selection of T cell receptor beta chains follows, all from one sample in a study of identifying expanded T cells in peripheral blood. Some clones are missing from TCRdb's copy, which holds only in-frame ones; the method was immunoSEQ multiplex PCR. The sample shows 85,000 to 100,000 clones, approximately 88% of them seen only once. Material for sequencing was blood. The receptor set was obtained from a person aged 18 to 75 in good health. Each CDR3 is given with its conserved first and last residue. A D gene is named only where the DNA matches it firmly. Rows give clone size only sometimes, using once, few, many, or a class for an expanded clone.

d_call	clone_size	v_call	cdr3_length	j_call	cdr3_aa	cdr3_nt
TRBD1	NA	TRBV11-2	17	TRBJ2-7	CASSFLAGTGGSYEQYF	TGTGCCAGCAGCTTTTTAGCAGGGACAGGGGGCTCCTACGAGCAGTACTTC
TRBD1	NA	TRBV2	17	TRBJ2-2	CASSVGTRGPRTGELFF	TGTGCCAGCAGTGTGGGGACGAGGGGGCCTCGCACCGGGGAGCTGTTTTTT
NA	NA	TRBV29-1	14	TRBJ1-4	CSVKGREFNEKLFF	TGCAGCGTTAAGGGTCGGGAGTTTAATGAAAAACTGTTTTTT
TRBD2	NA	TRBV27	16	TRBJ2-1	CASSLRVAGGNNEQFF	TGTGCCAGCAGTTTAAGGGTAGCGGGAGGAAACAATGAGCAGTTCTTC
NA	NA	TRBV18	16	TRBJ1-2	CASSPPGQGPNYGYTF	TGTGCCAGCTCACCACCGGGTCAGGGCCCCAACTATGGCTACACCTTC
NA	once	TRBV30	12	TRBJ2-7	CAWSVYRNEQYF	TGTGCCTGGAGTGTCTACAGGAACGAGCAGTACTTC
TRBD2	NA	TRBV7-2	15	TRBJ2-1	CASSRGGSSYNEQFF	TGTGCCAGCAGCCGCGGGGGAAGCTCCTACAATGAGCAGTTCTTC
NA	NA	TRBV10-3	14	TRBJ2-2	CATHRDAGTGELFF	TGTGCCACCCACCGGGACGCAGGCACCGGGGAGCTGTTTTTT
TRBD2	NA	TRBV7-2	16	TRBJ2-4	CASSSGERGGFHIQYF	TGTGCCAGCAGCTCGGGAGAGCGGGGGGGCTTTCACATTCAGTACTTC
TRBD1	NA	TRBV4-1	14	TRBJ1-2	CASSWDRGLEGYTF	TGCGCCAGCAGCTGGGACAGGGGGCTTGAGGGCTACACCTTC
NA	NA	TRBV5-1	14	TRBJ2-3	CASTGQTSTDTQYF	TGCGCCAGCACGGGTCAGACTAGCACAGATACGCAGTATTTT
TRBD1	NA	TRBV11-2	14	TRBJ2-7	CASSQGTGTYEQYF	TGTGCCAGCAGCCAGGGGACAGGGACTTACGAGCAGTACTTC
NA	once	TRBV1	14	TRBJ2-7	CTSSQDPATREQYF	TGCACCAGCAGCCAAGATCCGGCGACGCGGGAGCAGTACTTC
NA	NA	TRBV10-2	12	TRBJ1-1	CASSTENTEAFF	TGCGCCAGCAGTACAGAAAACACTGAAGCTTTCTTT
NA	NA	TRBV6-1	12	TRBJ2-1	CASNQMGRMAFF	TGTGCCAGCAACCAAATGGGCCGGATGGCGTTCTTC
NA	NA	TRBV28	17	TRBJ2-5	CASSPNPAGGRQKTQYF	TGTGCCAGCAGTCCTAACCCCGCCGGCGGCCGACAAAAGACCCAGTACTTC
NA	few	TRBV7-9	12	TRBJ1-1	CASSWDNTEAFF	TGTGCCAGCAGCTGGGATAACACTGAAGCTTTCTTT
NA	NA	TRBV5-6	15	TRBJ2-5	CASSLGAVIQETQYF	TGTGCCAGCAGCTTGGGAGCAGTAATTCAGGAGACCCAGTACTTC
TRBD2	NA	TRBV9	17	TRBJ2-5	CASSVDIGTSGQETQYF	TGTGCCAGCAGCGTAGACATAGGGACTAGCGGGCAAGAGACCCAGTACTTC
TRBD1	NA	TRBV29-1	15	TRBJ1-1	CSGRQGWGMNTEAFF	TGCAGCGGAAGACAGGGATGGGGAATGAACACTGAAGCTTTCTTT
NA	NA	TRBV13	15	TRBJ2-7	CASSQRTRASYEQYF	TGTGCCAGCAGCCAAAGGACCCGAGCCTCCTACGAGCAGTACTTC
NA	NA	TRBV2	13	TRBJ2-3	CASRSGSTDTQYF	TGTGCCAGCAGGTCAGGAAGCACAGATACGCAGTATTTT
NA	NA	TRBV7-9	14	TRBJ2-2	CASTSSMNTGELFF	TGTGCCAGCACCTCATCGATGAACACCGGGGAGCTGTTTTTT
NA	NA	TRBV6-4	13	TRBJ2-2	CASSGEESGELFF	TGTGCCAGCAGTGGTGAAGAATCCGGGGAGCTGTTTTTT
NA	NA	TRBV9	14	TRBJ2-1	CASSVVEGHNEQFF	TGTGCCAGCAGCGTAGTGGAGGGACACAATGAGCAGTTCTTC
NA	NA	TRBV30	14	TRBJ2-2	CAWNQFTGTGELFF	TGTGCCTGGAATCAGTTTACGGGGACCGGGGAGCTGTTTTTT
TRBD1	NA	TRBV5-6	14	TRBJ1-1	CASSLGQGVTEAFF	TGTGCCAGCAGCTTGGGACAGGGCGTCACTGAAGCTTTCTTT
NA	NA	TRBV28	16	TRBJ2-4	CASSPTDSLAKNIQYF	TGTGCCAGCAGTCCCACAGATTCACTAGCCAAAAACATTCAGTACTTC
TRBD1	NA	TRBV5-1	15	TRBJ1-5	CASSLTGVGNQPQHF	TGCGCCAGCAGCCTTACAGGGGTGGGCAATCAGCCCCAGCATTTT
NA	NA	TRBV4-1	18	TRBJ2-6	CASSQDLAGDSGANVLTF	TGCGCCAGCAGCCAAGATCTGGCGGGCGACTCTGGGGCCAACGTCCTGACTTTC
NA	NA	TRBV7-2	13	TRBJ2-5	CASSKGQRETQYF	TGTGCCAGCAGCAAGGGCCAGAGGGAGACCCAGTACTTC
TRBD1	NA	TRBV6-5	13	TRBJ2-5	CASTETGKETQYF	TGTGCCAGCACCGAGACAGGGAAAGAGACCCAGTACTTC
NA	NA	TRBV6-4	16	TRBJ2-7	CASSDYRVSDYYEQYF	TGTGCCAGCAGTGACTACAGGGTTTCGGACTACTACGAGCAGTACTTC
TRBD1	NA	TRBV19	15	TRBJ2-4	CASSPPDRFKNIQYF	TGTGCCAGTAGTCCCCCGGACAGGTTCAAAAACATTCAGTACTTC
TRBD1	few	TRBV6-4	15	TRBJ2-7	CASSEGTGQAYEQYF	TGTGCCAGCAGTGAAGGGACAGGGCAAGCCTACGAGCAGTACTTC
NA	few	TRBV4-3	14	TRBJ2-4	CASSQDQEKNIQYF	TGCGCCAGCAGCCAAGATCAAGAAAAAAACATTCAGTACTTC
NA	NA	TRBV7-9	14	TRBJ1-6	CASSLDSYNSPLHF	TGTGCCAGCAGCTTAGATTCCTATAATTCACCCCTCCACTTT
NA	NA	TRBV19	12	TRBJ1-5	CASSYTNQPQHF	TGTGCCAGTAGCTACACAAATCAGCCCCAGCATTTT
TRBD2	NA	TRBV7-3	18	TRBJ2-3	CASSNRWATSGPTDTQYF	TGTGCCAGCAGCAATAGGTGGGCGACTAGCGGGCCAACAGATACGCAGTATTTT
NA	NA	TRBV5-1	12	TRBJ2-7	CASSLGLGEQYF	TGCGCCAGCAGCTTAGGACTGGGCGAGCAGTACTTC
TRBD2	NA	TRBV28	16	TRBJ2-5	CASTPGGGTLQETQYF	TGTGCCAGCACTCCTGGCGGGGGGACACTCCAAGAGACCCAGTACTTC
TRBD2	NA	TRBV5-1	15	TRBJ2-1	CASSREGESYNEQFF	TGCGCCAGCAGCCGGGAGGGGGAATCCTACAATGAGCAGTTCTTC
TRBD1	NA	TRBV10-1	14	TRBJ2-2	CASTRDRVTGELFF	TGCGCCAGCACCCGGGACAGGGTTACCGGGGAGCTGTTTTTT
NA	few	TRBV2	13	TRBJ2-4	CASRERSENIQYF	TGTGCCAGCAGGGAGAGGAGCGAAAACATTCAGTACTTC
NA	NA	TRBV7-2	14	TRBJ2-3	CASKTAESTDTQYF	TGTGCCAGCAAAACAGCGGAGTCCACAGATACGCAGTATTTT
NA	NA	TRBV21-1	14	TRBJ1-5	CASSKTRGNQPQHF	TGTGCCAGCAGCAAAACAAGGGGTAATCAGCCCCAGCATTTT
NA	NA	TRBV7-2	15	TRBJ1-2	CASSLEIEAPYGYTF	TGTGCCAGCAGCTTAGAAATTGAGGCGCCCTATGGCTACACCTTC
NA	NA	TRBV30	13	TRBJ1-6	CAWNNRVRSPLHF	TGTGCCTGGAACAACAGGGTGCGCTCACCCCTCCACTTT
NA	medium-sized	TRBV29-1	10	TRBJ1-2	CSVEESGYTF	TGCAGCGTTGAAGAATCAGGCTACACCTTC